This T cell receptor beta chain comes out of a study of CD8 T cells in Susac syndrome. Germline values: CDR1 SNHLY, CDR2 FYNNEI. The CDR3 extends over 15 amino acids. With 2 bases removed from V and 1 base from J, the gap between germline ends came to 11 bases. RNA totalling about 0.45 to 1 ug underwent reverse transcription with random hexamers. TCRdb called the immunoSEQ multiplex PCR reads again in MiXCR, with one record for every CDR3 protein. Of 120,000 or so distinct CDR3 sequences listed, around 96% are singletons. This rearrangement joins TRBV2 to TRBJ2-5; possibly TRBD2 for D (5 bases). The material sequenced was CD8+ T cells from PBMCs. The receptor was derived from a human donor with Susac syndrome. The CDR3 reads CASSEIVLAQETQYF. The CDR3 coding sequence is TGTGCCAGCAGTGAAATTGTCCTAGCCCAAGAGACCCAGTACTTC.